The present entry profiles one TCR beta chain with its context. What it binds is not known. This table comes from immunoSEQ multiplex PCR, and its TCRdb copy is limited to in-frame clones, with some not included. Counted here are 110,000 or so clones, around 89% occurring once; the ten biggest clones make up less than 20%. Germline V lookup: CDR1 MNHEY, CDR2 SMNVEV (reference sequence). Deletions cut 0 bases from V and 2 bases from J, with 13 bases between. The CDR3 totals 16 residues. This entry comes from a study of PD-1 blockade in classical Hodgkin lymphoma. Study overall: Patients in the cohort were put on intravenous nivolumab, 3 mg/kg every 2 weeks. Study-level findings and limits: Complete responders entered with baseline diversity on par with newly diagnosed patients, the results showed.

Relapse was seen in all patients after autologous stem cell transplantation, and brentuximab vedotin exposure was variable. The clonotype originates from a human donor with classical Hodgkin lymphoma. The sample consisted of peripheral blood mononuclear cells (PBMCs), taken before the second cycle of nivolumab. The chain couples TRBV27 to TRBJ1-2; D unresolved. The CDR3: CASSLSSGVGNYGYTF. The CDR3, as DNA: TGTGCCAGCAGTTTATCGTCCGGGGTAGGAAACTATGGCTACACCTTC.